What follows are 4 T cell receptor beta chains derived from one specimen sequenced in a study of Ad26.COV2.S vaccination and SARS-CoV-2 variants. Noted treatment: roughly 20 received Ad26.COV2.S at low or high dose, single or two shots; several received placebo; per-sample allocation not given. Collection of the samples took place on day 63 after the first injection of vaccine or placebo. Sequenced by immunoSEQ multiplex PCR; TCRdb stores in-frame clones only, minus some. The top ten hold over 1.5% of the sample, which has nearly 400,000 clones, 75% to 90% seen once. This sample comprised peripheral blood, obtained in a trial of Ad26.COV2.S vaccine versus placebo. The receptors derive from a person between 18 and 65 years old who received the Ad26.COV2.S COVID-19 vaccine or a placebo.

The chain couples TRBV11-2 to TRBJ2-7, with D tentatively TRBD2 (5 bases). The V gene's germline CDR1 is SGHAT and CDR2 FQNNGV. The CDR3 sequence is 15 residues long. The germline V and J ends were trimmed by 6 bases and 2 bases, with 17 bases remaining between them. The CDR3 nucleotides are TGTGCCAGCAGACGGACCCCTAGCAGTACCTACGAGCAGTACTTC. Translated: CASRRTPSSTYEQYF.

This chain connects TRBV24-1 to TRBJ1-5; no firm D call. CDR3 length: 11 amino acids. V lost 9 bases, J lost 6 bases, and 8 bases lay in between. Per germline, CDR1 KGHDR and CDR2 SFDVKD. The CDR3, as DNA: TGTGCCACCGGGATTAGTCAGCCCCAGCATTTT. It is translated as CATGISQPQHF.

The chain carries TRBV9 and TRBJ1-6, with a tentative D call TRBD1 (5 bases). V lost 6 bases and J lost 8, with 15 bases in between. CDR1 and CDR2 from the germline V gene are SGDLS and YYNGEE. The CDR3 is made up of 14 amino acids. CDR3 sequence: CASNGGGSDSPLHF. The CDR3 nucleotides are TGTGCCAGCAACGGGGGGGGTTCGGATTCACCCCTCCACTTT. Looking up the rest from reference TRBV9 and TRBJ1-6 gives the full variable domain: DSGVTQTPKHLITATGQRVTLRCSPRSGDLSVYWYQQSLDQGLQFLIQYYNGEERAKGNILERFSAQQFPDLHSELNLSSLELGDSALYFCASNGGGSDSPLHFGNGTRLTVT.

The V call is TRBV30, the J call TRBJ2-3; a possible D gene is TRBD2 (5 bases). The CDR3 loop spans 15 amino acids. Germline values: CDR1 GTSNPN, CDR2 SVGIG (reference sequence). Trimming cost V 8 bases and J 0 bases, with 18 bases left between them. This CDR3 reads CALEGDGFSTDTQYF. The CDR3, as DNA: TGTGCCCTAGAGGGAGACGGGTTTAGCACAGATACGCAGTATTTT.